This T cell receptor beta chain stems from a study of Tregs in tolerant kidney transplant recipients. Study findings and constraints: Few patients were studied, so findings need validation in larger groups.

The nonmyeloablative bone marrow transplants came from related graft donors, with transient mixed chimerism. From germline, CDR1 is SGHTA and CDR2 FQGNSA. With 3 bases clipped from V and 9 bases from J, the junction kept 16 bases outside the gene matches. The CDR3 sequence is 17 residues long. The repertoire was sequenced with immunoSEQ multiplex PCR; TCRdb's copy has only in-frame clones and lacks some. Among about 50,000 clones listed, approximately 90% were seen once. Concerning this clone itself: The antigen is unknown.

The material sequenced was CD8+ T cells from blood (PBMCs), taken 12 months after the transplant. The chain joins TRBV7-2 to TRBJ2-3, with TRBD2 matching over 9 bases. The origin of this receptor is a human patient who received a combined kidney and bone marrow transplant. Part of the T cell pool may stem from the graft donor. CDR3 DNA sequence: TGTGCCAGCAGCTTTCCCACCGGACTAGCGTCACTAGGGACGCAGTATTTT. Its protein is CASSFPTGLASLGTQYF.